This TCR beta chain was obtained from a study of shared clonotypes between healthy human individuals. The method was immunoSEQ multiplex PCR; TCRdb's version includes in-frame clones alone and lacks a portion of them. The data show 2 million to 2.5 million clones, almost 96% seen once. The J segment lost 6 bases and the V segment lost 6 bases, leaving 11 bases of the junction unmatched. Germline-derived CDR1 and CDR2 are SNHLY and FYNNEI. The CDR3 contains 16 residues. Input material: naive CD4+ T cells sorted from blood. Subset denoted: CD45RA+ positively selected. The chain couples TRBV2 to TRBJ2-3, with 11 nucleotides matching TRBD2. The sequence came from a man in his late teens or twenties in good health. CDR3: CASRTSGGRPLDTQYF. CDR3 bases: TGTGCCAGCAGAACTAGCGGGGGCCGGCCGTTGGATACGCAGTATTTT. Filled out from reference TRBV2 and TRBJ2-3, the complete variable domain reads EPEVTQTPSHQVTQMGQEVILRCVPISNHLYFYWYRQILGQKVEFLVSFYNNEISEKSEIFDDQFSVERPDGSNFTLKIRSTKLEDSAMYFCASRTSGGRPLDTQYFGPGTRLTVL.